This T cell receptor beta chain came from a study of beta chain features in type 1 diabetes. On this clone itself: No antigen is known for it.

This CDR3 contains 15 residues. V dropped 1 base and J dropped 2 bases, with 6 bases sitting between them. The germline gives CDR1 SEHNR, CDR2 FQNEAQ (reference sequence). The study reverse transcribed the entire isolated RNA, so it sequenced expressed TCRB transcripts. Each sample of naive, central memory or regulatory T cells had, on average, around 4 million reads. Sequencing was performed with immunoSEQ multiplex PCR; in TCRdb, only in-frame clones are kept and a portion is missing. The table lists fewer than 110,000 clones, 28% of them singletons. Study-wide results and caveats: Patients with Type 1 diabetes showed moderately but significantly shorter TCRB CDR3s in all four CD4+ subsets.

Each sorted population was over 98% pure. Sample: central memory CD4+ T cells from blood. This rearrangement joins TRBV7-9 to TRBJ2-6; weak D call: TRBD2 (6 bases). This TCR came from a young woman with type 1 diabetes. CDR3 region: CASSLGGTGANVLTF. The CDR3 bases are TGTGCCAGCAGCTTAGGCGGGACTGGGGCCAACGTCCTGACTTTC.